Below, 5 T cell receptor beta chains from the same sample are listed, as sequenced in a study of shared clonotypes between healthy human individuals. TCRdb keeps only in-frame clones here, not all; method: immunoSEQ multiplex PCR. The repertoire holds about 2 million clones, about 95% seen once, with more than 0.9% in the top ten. CD45RO negativity and positive selection for CCR7 defined naive CD8 cells, a population that excluded terminally differentiated effector memory CD45RA+ cells. The sample taken for sequencing was naive CD8+ T cells sorted from blood. Every receptor here comes from a man aged 18-30 years in good health.

The genes are TRBV6-6 and TRBJ1-5; 8 nucleotides match TRBD1. CDR1 is MNHNY and CDR2 is SVGAGI in the germline V gene (reference sequence). After removal of 2 bases from V and 4 bases from J, the junction contained 7 bases not matched to a gene. The CDR3 runs to 16 residues. The CDR3 sequence: CASSYGTGRGNQPQHF. The CDR3 DNA reads as TGTGCCAGCAGTTACGGGACAGGTCGAGGGAATCAGCCCCAGCATTTT.

The chain combines TRBV7-2 with TRBJ2-1, with 12 bases identical to TRBD2. V lost 1 base, J lost 0 bases, and 7 bases stayed unmatched. CDR3 length: 19 residues. CDR1 is SGHTA, CDR2 FQGNSA, per germline. CDR3 DNA sequence: TGTGCCAGCAGCTTAGGACTAGCGGGAGAGGAGGGCTCCTACAATGAGCAGTTCTTC. Amino acids: CASSLGLAGEEGSYNEQFF.

CDR3 loop: CAWSDSYSGQAWYEQYF. In DNA form, the CDR3 reads TGTGCCTGGAGTGACTCTTACTCGGGACAGGCATGGTACGAGCAGTACTTC. The V gene is TRBV30, the J gene TRBJ2-7; 8 bases are a match to TRBD1. Trimming took 1 base from V and 4 from J; bases not matched to a gene: 15. This CDR3 spans 17 amino acids. CDR1 is GTSNPN and CDR2 is SVGIG in the germline V gene (reference sequence).

V and J are TRBV6-5 and TRBJ2-7; 7 nucleotides align to TRBD1. The CDR3 is made up of 15 amino acids. Germline CDR1 MNHEY, CDR2 SVGAGI. The junction had 4 bases not matched to a gene; V was cut back by 0 bases and J by 2 bases. The CDR3 nucleotides read TGTGCCAGCAGTTACTCACCGGGACAGACCTACGAGCAGTACTTC. Protein sequence: CASSYSPGQTYEQYF.

The chain is built from TRBV7-2 and TRBJ2-2; the D gene is possibly TRBD2 (6 bases). Per germline, CDR1 SGHTA and CDR2 FQGNSA. Trimming removed 0 bases from V and 7 bases from J, with 9 bases in between. The CDR3 is 14 residues long. The CDR3 DNA reads TGTGCCAGCAGCTTAGCGCCGGGACTCGGGGAGCTGTTTTTT. It codes for CASSLAPGLGELFF.